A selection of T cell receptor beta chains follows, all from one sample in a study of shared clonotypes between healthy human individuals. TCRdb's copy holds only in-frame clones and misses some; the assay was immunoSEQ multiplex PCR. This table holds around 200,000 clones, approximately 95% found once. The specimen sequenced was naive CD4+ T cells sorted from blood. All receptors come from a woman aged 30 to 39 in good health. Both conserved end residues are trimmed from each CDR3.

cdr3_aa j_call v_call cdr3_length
SGMNFGTGVNEQY TRBJ2-7 TRBV29-1 13
ASSIGTTQETQY TRBJ2-5 TRBV19 12
ASSQGPGRTAYEQY TRBJ2-7 TRBV4-1 14
ASSRLSGNTIY TRBJ1-3 TRBV28 11
ASSQVGLAPETQY TRBJ2-5 TRBV4-1 13
ASSSQRNTEAF TRBJ1-1 TRBV7-8 11
SVEDPPGFYGYT TRBJ1-2 TRBV29-1 12
SAREPAGAF TRBJ1-1 TRBV20-1 9
ASSSWTGSYNEQF TRBJ2-1 TRBV7-9 13
ASAPALAGREQY TRBJ2-7 TRBV28 12
ASSRHGASYNEQF TRBJ2-1 TRBV7-9 13
ASKKSSLYSNQPQH TRBJ1-5 TRBV28 14
ASSLETGSTYEQY TRBJ2-7 TRBV11-3 13
ASSLGLAGGGEQY TRBJ2-7 TRBV7-2 13
ASSLIGGELF TRBJ2-2 TRBV28 10
ASSPRTRGDTKTYEQY TRBJ2-7 TRBV14 16
ASSNRAWGTDTQY TRBJ2-3 TRBV2 13
SATGKGTGGTYEQY . TRBV29-1 14
ASSRATEAF TRBJ1-1 TRBV11-2 9
ASSLSRTGVHLEQY TRBJ2-7 TRBV27 14
ASIQKNGGELNTEAF TRBJ1-1 TRBV9 15
ASSRREGPYEQY TRBJ2-7 TRBV14 12
ATSRTPTNEKLF TRBJ1-4 TRBV15 12
ASSMGREPSGELF TRBJ2-2 TRBV19 13
AISRLAGASDTQY TRBJ2-3 TRBV10-3 13
ASSHGLAGVHEQY TRBJ2-7 TRBV7-6 13
ASSLVAGPTTEAF TRBJ1-1 TRBV7-9 13
ASSHGLGKNTGELF TRBJ2-2 TRBV4-1 14
ASSIVGNQPQH TRBJ1-5 TRBV19 11